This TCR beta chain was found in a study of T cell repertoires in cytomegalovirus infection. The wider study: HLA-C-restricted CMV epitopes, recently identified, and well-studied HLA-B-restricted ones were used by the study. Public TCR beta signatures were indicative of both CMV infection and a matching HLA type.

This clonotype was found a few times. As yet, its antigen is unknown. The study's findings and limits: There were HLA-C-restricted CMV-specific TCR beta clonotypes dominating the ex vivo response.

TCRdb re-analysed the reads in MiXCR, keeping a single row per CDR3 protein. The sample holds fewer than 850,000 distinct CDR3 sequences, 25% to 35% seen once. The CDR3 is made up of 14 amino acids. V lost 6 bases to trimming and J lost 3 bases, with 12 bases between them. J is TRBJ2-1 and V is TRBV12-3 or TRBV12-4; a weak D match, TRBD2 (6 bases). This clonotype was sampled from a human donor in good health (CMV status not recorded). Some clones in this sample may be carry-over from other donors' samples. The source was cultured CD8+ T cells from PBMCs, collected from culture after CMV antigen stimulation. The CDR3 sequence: CASRPGTYYNEQFF. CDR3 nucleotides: TGTGCCAGCAGACCCGGGACTTACTACAATGAGCAGTTCTTC.